This note documents a single T cell receptor (beta chain) sequence. Its target is not known. The record originates from a study of cytomegalovirus exposure and HLA in healthy donors. Study in general: When 398 donors were genotyped, over 80% of them were found to fall in the Caucasian-associated ancestry cluster.

The CDR3 contains 19 residues. Germline CDR1 SGHDN, CDR2 FVKESK. The V segment lost 4 bases and the J segment 0 bases; nucleotides outside the gene matches: 13. The donors comprised healthy bone marrow donors. PCR employed 60 Vbeta and 13 Jbeta primers. Repertoires were generated with immunoSEQ multiplex PCR, while TCRdb's copy carries only in-frame clones and drops some. The table includes about 220,000 clones, roughly 70% detected once. Points from the study as a whole: As was reported, the classifier diagnosed cytomegalovirus status with high specificity and sensitivity. Approximately 160 TCR beta chains were listed as cytomegalovirus-associated.

The sequence was collected from a woman aged 30 to 39 in good health and CMV-seronegative. This chain connects TRBV14 to TRBJ2-4; TRBD2 matches 9 bases. The specimen was PBMCs. The CDR3 DNA reads as TGTGCCAGCAGCCCTAATCGGCTAGCGGGGATAATAGCCAAAAACATTCAGTACTTC. Residues: CASSPNRLAGIIAKNIQYF.